This T cell receptor beta chain originates from a study of shared clonotypes between healthy human individuals. Whole-study results and caveats: For naive CD4 cells, 4% to 6% of clonotypes were shared across a handful of donors.

The repertoire was sequenced with immunoSEQ multiplex PCR; TCRdb's copy has only in-frame clones and lacks some. The sample lists more than 1,200,000 clones; approximately 98.5% were seen once. In regard to this clone: Its antigen is undetermined.

CDR1 MNHEY and CDR2 SMNVEV come from the germline V gene (reference sequence). Trimming removed 8 bases from V and 5 bases from J; junction bases left unmatched: 13. The CDR3 consists of 15 residues. This sequence joins TRBV27 and TRBJ2-5, with TRBD2 identical over 8 bases. The sample was naive CD4+ T cells sorted from blood. Subset: CD45RA+ positively selected. This receptor was obtained from a man younger than 45 in good health. CDR3 protein: CASASQRELMETQYF. DNA for the CDR3: TGTGCCAGCGCATCCCAGCGGGAGTTGATGGAGACCCAGTACTTC.